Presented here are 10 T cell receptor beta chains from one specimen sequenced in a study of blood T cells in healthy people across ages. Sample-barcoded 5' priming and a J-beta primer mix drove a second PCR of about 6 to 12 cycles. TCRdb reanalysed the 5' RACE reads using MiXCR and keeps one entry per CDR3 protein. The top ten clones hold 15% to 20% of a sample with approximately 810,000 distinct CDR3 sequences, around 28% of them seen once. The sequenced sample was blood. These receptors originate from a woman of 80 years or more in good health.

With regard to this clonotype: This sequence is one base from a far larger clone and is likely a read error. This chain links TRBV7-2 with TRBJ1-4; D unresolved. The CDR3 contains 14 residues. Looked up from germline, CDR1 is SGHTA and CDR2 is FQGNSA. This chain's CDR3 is CANSLGGTNEKLFF. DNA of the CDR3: TGTGCCAACAGCTTAGGCGGAACTAATGAAAAACTGTTTTTT.

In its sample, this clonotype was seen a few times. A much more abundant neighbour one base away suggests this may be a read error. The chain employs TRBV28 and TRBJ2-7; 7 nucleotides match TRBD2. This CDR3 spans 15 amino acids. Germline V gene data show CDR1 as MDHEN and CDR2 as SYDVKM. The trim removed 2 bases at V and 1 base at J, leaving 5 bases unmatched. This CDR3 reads CASSLRAGFSYEQYF. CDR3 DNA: TGTGCCAGCAGTTTACGAGCGGGGTTTTCCTACGAGCAGTACTTC.

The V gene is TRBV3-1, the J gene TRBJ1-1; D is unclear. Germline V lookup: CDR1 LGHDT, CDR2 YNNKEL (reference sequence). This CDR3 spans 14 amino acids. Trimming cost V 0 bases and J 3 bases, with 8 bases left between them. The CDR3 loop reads CASSQDRLHTEAFF. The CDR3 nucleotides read TGTGCCAGCAGCCAAGATAGGCTTCACACTGAAGCTTTCTTT.

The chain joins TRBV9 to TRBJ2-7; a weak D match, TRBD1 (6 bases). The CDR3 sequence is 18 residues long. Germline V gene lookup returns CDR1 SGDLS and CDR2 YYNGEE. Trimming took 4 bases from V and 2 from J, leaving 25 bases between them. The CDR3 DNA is TGTGCCAGCAGCCCTGGTGGGGGCACGGGCGTTTGGCCCTACGAGCAGTACTTC. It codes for CASSPGGGTGVWPYEQYF.

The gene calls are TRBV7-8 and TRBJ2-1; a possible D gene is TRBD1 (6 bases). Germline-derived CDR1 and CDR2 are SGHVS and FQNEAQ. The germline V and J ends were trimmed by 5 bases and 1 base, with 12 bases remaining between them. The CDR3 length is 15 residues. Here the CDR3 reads CASSPRTESYNEQFF. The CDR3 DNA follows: TGTGCCAGCAGCCCCCGGACAGAATCCTACAATGAGCAGTTCTTC.

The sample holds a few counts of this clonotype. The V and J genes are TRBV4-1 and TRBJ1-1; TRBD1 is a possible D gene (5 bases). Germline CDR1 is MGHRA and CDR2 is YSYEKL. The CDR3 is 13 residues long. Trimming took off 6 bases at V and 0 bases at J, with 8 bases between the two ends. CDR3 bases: TGCGCCAGCAGTGAACAGGTGAACACTGAAGCTTTCTTT. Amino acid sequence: CASSEQVNTEAFF.

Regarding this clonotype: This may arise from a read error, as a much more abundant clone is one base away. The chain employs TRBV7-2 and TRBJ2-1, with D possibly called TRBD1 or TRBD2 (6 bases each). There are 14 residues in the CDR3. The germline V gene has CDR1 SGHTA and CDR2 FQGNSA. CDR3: CASSLGGATNERFF. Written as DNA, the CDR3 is TGTGCCAGCAGCTTAGGGGGGGCAACGAATGAGCGGTTCTTC.

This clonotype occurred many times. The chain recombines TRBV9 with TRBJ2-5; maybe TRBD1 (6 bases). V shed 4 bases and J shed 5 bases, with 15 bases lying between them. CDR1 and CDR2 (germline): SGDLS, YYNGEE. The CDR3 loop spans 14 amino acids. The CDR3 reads CASSLGTPRETQYF. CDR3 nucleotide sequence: TGTGCCAGCAGCCTCGGGACACCTCGGGAGACCCAGTACTTC.

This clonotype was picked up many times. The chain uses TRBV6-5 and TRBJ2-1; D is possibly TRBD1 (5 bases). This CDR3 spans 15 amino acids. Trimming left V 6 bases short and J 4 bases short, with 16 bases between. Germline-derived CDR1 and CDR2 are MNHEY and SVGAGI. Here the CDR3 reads CASSLGVKVYNEQFF. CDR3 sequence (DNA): TGTGCCAGCAGCCTAGGGGTAAAGGTGTACAATGAGCAGTTCTTC.

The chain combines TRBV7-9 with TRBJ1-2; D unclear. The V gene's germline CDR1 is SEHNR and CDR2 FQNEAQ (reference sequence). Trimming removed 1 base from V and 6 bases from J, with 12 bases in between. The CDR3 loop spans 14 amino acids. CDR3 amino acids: CASSLVLGKDGYTF. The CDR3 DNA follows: TGTGCCAGCAGCTTAGTCCTGGGTAAGGATGGCTACACCTTC.